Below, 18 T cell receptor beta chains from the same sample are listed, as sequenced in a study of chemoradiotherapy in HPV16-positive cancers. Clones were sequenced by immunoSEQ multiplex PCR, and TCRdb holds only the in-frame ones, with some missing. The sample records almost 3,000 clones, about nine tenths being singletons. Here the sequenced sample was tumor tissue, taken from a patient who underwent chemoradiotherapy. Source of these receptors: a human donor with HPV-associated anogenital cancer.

CDR3 protein: CASSNNLIQGHGGFNTEAFF. CDR3 nucleotide sequence: TGTGCCAGCAGTAACAACCTAATTCAGGGGCACGGGGGTTTTAATACTGAAGCTTTCTTT. The chain has TRBV27 and TRBJ1-1; a weak D match, TRBD1 (6 bases). Deletions cut 5 bases from V and 5 bases from J, with 33 bases between. The CDR3 consists of 20 residues. Per the germline V gene, CDR1 is MNHEY and CDR2 is SMNVEV (reference sequence).

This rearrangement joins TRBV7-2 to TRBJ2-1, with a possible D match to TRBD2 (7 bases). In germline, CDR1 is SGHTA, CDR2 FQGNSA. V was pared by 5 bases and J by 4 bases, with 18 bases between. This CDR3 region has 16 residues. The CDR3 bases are TGTGCCAGCAGCCGCATTAGGGGGGGCCTGTACAATGAGCAGTTCTTC. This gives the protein CASSRIRGGLYNEQFF.

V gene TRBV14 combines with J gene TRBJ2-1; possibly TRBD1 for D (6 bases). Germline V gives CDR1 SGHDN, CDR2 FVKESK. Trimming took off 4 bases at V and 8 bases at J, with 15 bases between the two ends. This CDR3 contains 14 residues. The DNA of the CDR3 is TGTGCCAGCAGCCTTACAACAGGGAAGTATGAGCAGTTCTTC. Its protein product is CASSLTTGKYEQFF.

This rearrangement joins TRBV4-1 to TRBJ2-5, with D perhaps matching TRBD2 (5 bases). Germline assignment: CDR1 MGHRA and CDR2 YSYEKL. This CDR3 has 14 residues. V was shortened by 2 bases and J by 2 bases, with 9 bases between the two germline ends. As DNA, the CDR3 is TGCGCCAGCAGCCAATGGGCGGGTCAAGAGACCCAGTACTTC. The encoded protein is CASSQWAGQETQYF.

CDR3: CASSIVAGGGYNEQFF. The DNA for the CDR3 is TGTGCCAGTAGTATAGTGGCGGGAGGTGGGTACAATGAGCAGTTCTTC. V and J are TRBV19 and TRBJ2-1; 8 bases map to TRBD2. The CDR3 runs to 16 residues. Trimming removed 1 base from V and 4 bases from J; junction bases left unmatched: 6. The germline gives CDR1 LNHDA, CDR2 SQIVND (reference sequence).

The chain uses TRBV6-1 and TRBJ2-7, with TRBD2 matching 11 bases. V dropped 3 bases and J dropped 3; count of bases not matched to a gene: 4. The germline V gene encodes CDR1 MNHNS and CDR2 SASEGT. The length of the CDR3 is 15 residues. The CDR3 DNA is TGTGCCAGCAGTGAGAGTCTAGCGGGGGGCTACGAGCAGTACTTC. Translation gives CASSESLAGGYEQYF.

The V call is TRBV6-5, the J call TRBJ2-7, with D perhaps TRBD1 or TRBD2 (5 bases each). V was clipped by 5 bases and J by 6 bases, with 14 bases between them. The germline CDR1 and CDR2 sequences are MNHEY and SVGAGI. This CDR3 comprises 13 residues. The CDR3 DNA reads TGTGCCAGCAGTACGGGACCACGCGGCGAGCAGTACTTC. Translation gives CASSTGPRGEQYF.

CDR3 in DNA: TGCGCCAGCAGCTTCCAAGGACAGGGGGCCGGCGAGCAGTACTTC. Translation gives CASSFQGQGAGEQYF. This chain links TRBV5-1 with TRBJ2-7, with 11 bases identical to TRBD1. The CDR3 covers 15 residues. Germline values: CDR1 SGHRS, CDR2 YFSETQ. V shed 2 bases and J 6 bases; nucleotides not matched to a gene: 7.

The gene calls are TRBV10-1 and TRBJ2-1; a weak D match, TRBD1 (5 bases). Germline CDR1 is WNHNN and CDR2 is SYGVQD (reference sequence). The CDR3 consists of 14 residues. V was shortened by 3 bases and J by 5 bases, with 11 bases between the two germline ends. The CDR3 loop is CASSEGRVHNEQFF. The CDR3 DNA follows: TGCGCCAGCAGTGAAGGCAGGGTCCACAATGAGCAGTTCTTC.

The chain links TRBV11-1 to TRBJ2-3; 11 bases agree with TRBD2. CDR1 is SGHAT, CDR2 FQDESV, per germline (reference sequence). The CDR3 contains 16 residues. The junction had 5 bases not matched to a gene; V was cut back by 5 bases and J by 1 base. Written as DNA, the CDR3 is TGTGCCAGCAGCCCTCGACTAGCGGGACGCACAGATACGCAGTATTTT. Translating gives CASSPRLAGRTDTQYF.

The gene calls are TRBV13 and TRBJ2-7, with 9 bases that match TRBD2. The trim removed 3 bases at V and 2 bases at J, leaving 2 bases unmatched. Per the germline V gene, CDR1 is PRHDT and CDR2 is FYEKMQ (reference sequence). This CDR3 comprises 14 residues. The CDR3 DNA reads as TGTGCCAGCAGCTTCCGACTAGCGGCCTACGAGCAGTACTTC. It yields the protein CASSFRLAAYEQYF. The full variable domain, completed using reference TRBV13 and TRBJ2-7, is AAGVIQSPRHLIKEKRETATLKCYPIPRHDTVYWYQQGPGQDPQFLISFYEKMQSDKGSIPDRFSAQQFSDYHSELNMSSLELGDSALYFCASSFRLAAYEQYFGPGTRLTVT.

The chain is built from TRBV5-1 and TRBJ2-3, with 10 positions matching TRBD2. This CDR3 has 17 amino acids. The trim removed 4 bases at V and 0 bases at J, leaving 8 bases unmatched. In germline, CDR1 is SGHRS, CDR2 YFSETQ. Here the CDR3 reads CASSASGGTSSTDTQYF. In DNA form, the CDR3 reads TGCGCCAGCAGCGCTAGCGGGGGAACGTCTAGCACAGATACGCAGTATTTT. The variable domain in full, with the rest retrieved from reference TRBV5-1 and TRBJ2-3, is KAGVTQTPRYLIKTRGQQVTLSCSPISGHRSVSWYQQTPGQGLQFLFEYFSETQRNKGNFPGRFSGRQFSNSRSEMNVSTLELGDSALYLCASSASGGTSSTDTQYFGPGTRLTVL.

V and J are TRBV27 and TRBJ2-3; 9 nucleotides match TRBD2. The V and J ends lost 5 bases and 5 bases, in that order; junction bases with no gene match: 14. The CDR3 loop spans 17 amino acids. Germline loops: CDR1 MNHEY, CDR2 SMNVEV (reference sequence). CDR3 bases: TGTGCCAGCAGTACCCTAAGATTAGCGGGAGTCAGAGATACGCAGTATTTT. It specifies CASSTLRLAGVRDTQYF.

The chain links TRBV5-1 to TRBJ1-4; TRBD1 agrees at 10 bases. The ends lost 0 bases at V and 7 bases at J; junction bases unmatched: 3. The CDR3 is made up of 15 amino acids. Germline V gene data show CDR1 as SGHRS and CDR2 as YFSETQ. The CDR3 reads CASSLEGTGAEKLFF. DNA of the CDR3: TGCGCCAGCAGCTTGGAGGGGACAGGGGCTGAAAAACTGTTTTTT.

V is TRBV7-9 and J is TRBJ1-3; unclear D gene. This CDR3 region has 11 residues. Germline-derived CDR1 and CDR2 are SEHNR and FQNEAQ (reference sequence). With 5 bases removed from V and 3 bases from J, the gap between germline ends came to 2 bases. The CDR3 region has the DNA TGTGCCAGCAGCCTTGGAAACACCATATATTTT. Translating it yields CASSLGNTIYF.

The CDR3 spells CASSLRIGSTSNTEAFF. The DNA for the CDR3 is TGTGCCAGCAGCTTACGGATCGGGAGCACATCGAACACTGAAGCTTTCTTT. The chain combines TRBV7-2 with TRBJ1-1; D gene uncertain. Deletions cut 2 bases from V and 1 base from J, with 17 bases between. CDR3 length: 17 residues. Per the germline V gene, CDR1 is SGHTA and CDR2 is FQGNSA.

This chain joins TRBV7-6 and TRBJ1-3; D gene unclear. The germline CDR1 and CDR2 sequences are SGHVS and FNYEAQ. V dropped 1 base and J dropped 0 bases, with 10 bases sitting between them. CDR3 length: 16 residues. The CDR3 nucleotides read TGTGCCAGCAGCTTAGGAAGCGTCAGCTCTGGAAACACCATATATTTT. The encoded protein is CASSLGSVSSGNTIYF.

CDR3 nucleotides: TGTGCCAGCAGCCAATATCGGGATGGCTACACCTTC. Translating gives CASSQYRDGYTF. The V gene is TRBV14, the J gene TRBJ1-2; no definite D call. The CDR3 has 12 amino acids. The germline gives CDR1 SGHDN, CDR2 FVKESK. The V end was cut by 2 bases, the J end by 6 bases, with 7 bases between.